Below are 2 T cell receptor beta chains sequenced from a single sample in a study of T cells in Graves' hyperthyroidism and ophthalmopathy. Using RNA transcripts as the source, TCR beta CDR3 regions were amplified. The HTBI primer set was used in a first-round RT-PCR of the TCR CDR3. One entry per CDR3 protein, called by TCRdb with MiXCR from the multiplex PCR reads. The table shows about 770,000 distinct CDR3 sequences, with around a sixth occurring only once. The sequencing sample was made of blood. The receptors here all came from a woman aged 45 to 65 with Graves' hyperthyroidism that later progressed to Graves' ophthalmopathy.

Here the CDR3 reads CASSWTSLPGGDTEAFF. The CDR3 DNA sequence: TGCGCCAGCAGCTGGACTTCCCTTCCAGGGGGGGACACTGAAGCTTTCTTT. The chain uses TRBV5-1 and TRBJ1-1; 7 nucleotides align to TRBD1. The V segment lost 3 bases and the J segment 3 bases; nucleotides outside the gene matches: 14. In germline, CDR1 is SGHRS, CDR2 YFSETQ. This CDR3 is built from 17 residues.

This clonotype was counted ten times or more. The chain employs TRBV3-1 and TRBJ2-4; perhaps TRBD1 as D (6 bases). Germline CDR1 is LGHDT and CDR2 is YNNKEL (reference sequence). The CDR3 spans 15 residues. V was cut by 0 bases and J by 8 bases, with 14 bases left in between. As DNA, the CDR3 is TGTGCCAGCAGCCAAGATTCGGCAGGGGCGGACATTCAGTACTTC. This translates into CASSQDSAGADIQYF. The full variable domain, in which reference TRBV3-1 and TRBJ2-4 provide the parts outside the CDR3, is DTAVSQTPKYLVTQMGNDKSIKCEQNLGHDTMYWYKQDSKKFLKIMFSYNNKELIINETVPNRFSPKSPDKAHLNLHINSLELGDSAVYFCASSQDSAGADIQYFGAGTRLSVL.